A selection of T cell receptor beta chains follows, all from one sample in a study of blood T cell repertoires in COVID-19. Generated by immunoSEQ multiplex PCR, the TCRdb table keeps only in-frame clones and is missing some. The table shows 490,000 or so clones, with around nine tenths occurring only once. Sequences were obtained from PBMCs or T cells enriched from blood (not recorded which). These TCRs come from a woman aged 55-70 years who had recovered from COVID-19. Each CDR3 is given with its conserved first and last residue. The D gene is left open where the match is weak. Some rows mark clone size as missing; the rest say once, few, many or name a class of expanded clone.

>NA|TRBV6-1|NA|TRBJ1-1
CASSDPSRLNTEAFF
TGTGCCAGCAGTGACCCTAGCAGGTTGAACACTGAAGCTTTCTTT
>NA|TRBV2|NA|TRBJ1-1
CASRPGQNTEAFF
TGTGCCAGCCGACCGGGACAGAACACTGAAGCTTTCTTT
>NA|TRBV29-1|NA|TRBJ2-3
CSVPLMGAGDTQYF
TGCAGCGTTCCTCTCATGGGGGCAGGAGATACGCAGTATTTT
>few|TRBV5-1|TRBD1|TRBJ1-1
CASSRYGPGQIGTEAFF
TGCGCCAGCAGCAGATATGGGCCGGGACAGATCGGAACTGAAGCTTTCTTT
>once|TRBV4-1|NA|TRBJ2-5
CASSQESRGEETQYF
TGCGCCAGCAGCCAAGAGTCTCGCGGGGAAGAGACCCAGTACTTC
>NA|TRBV7-2|NA|TRBJ1-6
CASSLTPGGGSYSPLHF
TGTGCCAGCAGCTTAACCCCCGGCGGGGGAAGTTATTCACCCCTCCACTTT
>NA|TRBV6-5|NA|TRBJ2-5
CASSLGFAETQYF
TGTGCCAGCAGCCTAGGATTCGCGGAGACCCAGTACTTC
>NA|TRBV9|TRBD1|TRBJ1-2
CASSAPGQGPFYGYTF
TGTGCCAGCAGCGCTCCGGGACAGGGGCCTTTCTATGGCTACACCTTC
>many|TRBV24-1|TRBD1|TRBJ1-2
CATSVTGGHGYTF
TGTGCCACCAGCGTTACAGGGGGGCATGGCTACACCTTC
>NA|TRBV2|NA|TRBJ1-1
CASSEEVGVEAFF
TGTGCCAGCAGTGAAGAGGTCGGGGTTGAAGCTTTCTTT
>NA|TRBV15|NA|TRBJ1-5
CATSIRGGGHQPQHF
TGTGCCACCAGCATCCGAGGGGGGGGGCATCAGCCCCAGCATTTT
>NA|TRBV10-3|TRBD1|TRBJ1-1
CAISEPDRGRAFF
TGTGCCATCAGTGAGCCAGACAGGGGGCGAGCTTTCTTT
>NA|TRBV2|NA|TRBJ1-1
CASSLGGTGTEAFF
TGTGCCAGCAGCCTCGGCGGGACGGGCACTGAAGCTTTCTTT
>NA|TRBV6-5|NA|TRBJ1-4
CASSYSEQGNEKLFF
TGTGCCAGCAGTTACTCGGAACAGGGTAATGAAAAACTGTTTTTT
>NA|TRBV9|NA|TRBJ1-3
CASSVGEGLGGNTIYF
TGTGCCAGCAGCGTAGGGGAGGGTCTAGGAGGAAACACCATATATTTT
>NA|TRBV6-1|NA|TRBJ1-5
CASSEGAGGNNQPQHF
TGTGCCAGCAGTGAAGGGGCAGGAGGGAACAATCAGCCCCAGCATTTT
>NA|TRBV25-1|NA|TRBJ2-1
CASSEYVGARLDEQFF
TGTGCCAGCAGTGAATATGTGGGGGCGCGGTTGGATGAGCAGTTCTTC
>NA|TRBV5-1|TRBD1|TRBJ2-2
CASSPSPGQERTGELFF
TGCGCCAGCAGCCCTTCCCCCGGACAGGAGAGGACCGGGGAGCTGTTTTTT
>NA|TRBV2|TRBD1|TRBJ2-1
CALTLPPRGREQFF
TGTGCCCTCACCCTTCCACCCAGGGGGCGTGAGCAGTTCTTC
>NA|TRBV5-5|TRBD1|TRBJ1-2
CASSLNGDRVYGYTF
TGTGCCAGCAGCTTGAACGGGGACAGGGTCTATGGCTACACCTTC
>NA|TRBV6-5|TRBD2|TRBJ2-2
CASSYGGGADTGELFF
TGTGCCAGCAGTTACGGCGGGGGGGCAGACACCGGGGAGCTGTTTTTT
>NA|TRBV6-5|NA|TRBJ2-4
CASRSGDIQYF
TGTGCCAGCAGGTCCGGAGACATTCAGTACTTC
>NA|TRBV19|NA|TRBJ2-1
CASSIGQINVNEQFF
TGTGCCAGTAGTATCGGTCAAATCAACGTCAATGAGCAGTTCTTC
>NA|TRBV15|TRBD2|TRBJ2-1
CATSRERGGPLYNEQFF
TGTGCCACCAGCAGGGAGCGGGGGGGCCCTCTCTACAATGAGCAGTTCTTC
>NA|TRBV6-5|NA|TRBJ1-5
CASSYGQAGNQPQHF
TGTGCCAGCAGTTACGGCCAGGCCGGCAATCAGCCCCAGCATTTT
>once|TRBV5-5|NA|TRBJ2-1
CASSFGVNNEQFF
TGTGCCAGCAGCTTCGGAGTAAACAATGAGCAGTTCTTC
>NA|TRBV5-4|TRBD1|TRBJ1-2
CASSPGQSNYGYTF
TGTGCCAGCAGCCCGGGACAGAGTAACTATGGCTACACCTTC
>NA|TRBV5-5|NA|TRBJ1-2
CASNPDRNYGYTF
TGTGCCAGCAACCCGGACAGAAACTATGGCTACACCTTC
>NA|TRBV10-3|TRBD2|TRBJ2-1
CAISLLAGNYNEQFF
TGTGCCATCAGTCTTCTAGCGGGAAACTACAATGAGCAGTTCTTC
>NA|TRBV15|NA|TRBJ1-3
CATSRDRQISGNTIYF
TGTGCCACCAGCAGAGATAGACAGATCTCTGGAAACACCATATATTTT
>NA|TRBV7-9|NA|TRBJ1-6
CASSLDGGGNSPLHF
TGTGCCAGCAGCTTAGATGGGGGCGGGAATTCACCCCTCCACTTT
>NA|TRBV27|TRBD1|TRBJ1-2
CASSLDRGNGYTF
TGTGCCAGCAGTCTGGACAGGGGCAATGGCTACACCTTC
>NA|TRBV24-1|TRBD1|TRBJ1-1
CATSTGVNTEAFF
TGTGCCACCTCGACAGGGGTGAACACTGAAGCTTTCTTT
>NA|TRBV6-5|TRBD2|TRBJ2-3
CASSSGTSGTDTQYF
TGTGCCAGCAGTTCCGGGACTAGCGGGACAGATACGCAGTATTTT
>NA|TRBV3-1/TRBV3-2|NA|TRBJ2-5
CASSRVAETQYF
TGTGCCAGCAGCAGAGTAGCGGAGACCCAGTACTTC
>NA|TRBV19|NA|TRBJ1-2
CASSPWGGGGYTF
TGTGCCAGTAGTCCCTGGGGGGGCGGAGGCTACACCTTC
>NA|TRBV11-2|NA|TRBJ1-2
CASSLWQGYGYTF
TGTGCCAGCAGCTTATGGCAGGGCTATGGCTACACCTTC
>NA|TRBV2|NA|TRBJ1-4
CASSPGEGGYKKLFF
TGTGCCAGCAGCCCAGGGGAAGGTGGTTATAAAAAACTGTTTTTT
>NA|TRBV28|NA|TRBJ2-2
CASRGQSNTGELFF
TGTGCCAGCAGAGGACAGTCGAACACCGGGGAGCTGTTTTTT
>NA|TRBV2|TRBD1|TRBJ2-3
CASSDYGQEITDTQYF
TGTGCCAGCAGTGATTACGGACAGGAGATCACAGATACGCAGTATTTT
>NA|TRBV2|NA|TRBJ1-4
CASSGQLNEKLFF
TGTGCCAGCAGCGGACAGCTGAATGAAAAACTGTTTTTT
>NA|TRBV28|NA|TRBJ1-6
CASSAYLYREDSALHF
TGTGCCAGCAGTGCCTACCTTTATCGCGAGGATTCGGCCCTCCACTTT
>NA|TRBV19|NA|TRBJ2-1
CASSLGQGNEQFF
TGTGCCAGTAGTCTCGGACAAGGGAATGAGCAGTTCTTC
>NA|TRBV18|NA|TRBJ1-1
CASSPRGWDTEAFF
TGTGCCAGCTCACCAAGGGGGTGGGACACTGAAGCTTTCTTT
>NA|TRBV30|NA|TRBJ2-5
CAWSVLSETQYF
TGTGCCTGGTCGGTTTTGAGTGAGACCCAGTACTTC
>NA|TRBV7-8|TRBD1|TRBJ1-2
CASSLNIAQGARGYTF
TGTGCCAGCAGCCTAAACATCGCACAGGGGGCGAGGGGCTACACCTTC
>once|TRBV7-9|NA|TRBJ1-4
CANRRGATNEKLFF
TGTGCCAACCGACGGGGTGCAACTAATGAAAAACTGTTTTTT